What follows describes a single T cell receptor (beta chain). As yet, its antigen is unknown. Donors were ostensibly healthy at sampling, although undocumented immune exposures were probable. The data belong to a study of cytomegalovirus exposure and HLA in healthy donors. Study-wide results and caveats: Altogether, 150 or so TCR beta chains were recorded as cytomegalovirus-associated.

PCR was performed using 60 Vbeta and 13 Jbeta primers. Libraries were prepared by immunoSEQ multiplex PCR; TCRdb keeps only in-frame clonotypes and omits some of them. This sample contains some 130,000 clones. The clonotype was recovered from a woman in her thirties or forties in good health and CMV-seropositive. The sequencing sample was made of PBMCs.

The CDR3 DNA reads as TGTGCCAGCAGTCAGTCACTAGCGGGAGACGAGCAGTACTTC. Protein: CASSQSLAGDEQYF. The rearrangement joins TRBV6-5 to TRBJ2-7; 11 bases are a match to TRBD2. Germline-derived CDR1 and CDR2 are MNHEY and SVGAGI. The CDR3 totals 14 residues. Trimming removed 5 bases from V and 5 bases from J; junction bases left unmatched: 5.